This is a list of T cell receptor beta chains from one sample in a study of blood T cells in healthy people across ages. TCRdb reprocessed the 5' RACE reads via MiXCR and lists one record per CDR3 protein. Of about 780,000 distinct CDR3 sequences listed, roughly 24% are singletons. This same sample was also part of a study on T cells of mothers and their children.

Sequencing was done on a sample of blood. All receptors come from a boy aged 10-17 years in good health. Each CDR3 is given with its conserved first and last residue. D genes are given only for firm matches. Size values are once, few and many counts, or a class for expanded clones, and some rows have none.

TRBJ2-1,.,TRBD2,TRBV5-1,CASSGLAGALSYNEQFF,TGCGCCAGCAGCGGACTAGCGGGGGCCCTCTCCTACAATGAGCAGTTCTTC
TRBJ1-6,many,.,TRBV7-2,CASSLGAGEVSPLHF,TGTGCCAGCAGCTTAGGGGCAGGGGAGGTTTCACCCCTCCACTTT
TRBJ2-5,many,TRBD1,TRBV29-1,CSMQTGTDQETQYF,TGCAGCATGCAAACCGGGACAGACCAAGAGACCCAGTACTTC
TRBJ1-6,.,.,TRBV7-2,CASSLGPDETYNSPLHF,TGTGCCAGCAGCTTAGGGCCGGACGAGACTTATAATTCACCCCTCCACTTT
TRBJ2-4,.,.,TRBV12-3/TRBV12-4,CASSLHRGTKNIQYF,TGTGCCAGCAGTTTACACCGGGGTACCAAAAACATTCAGTACTTC
TRBJ1-5,few,TRBD1,TRBV7-9,CASSRTGLVQPQHF,TGTGCCAGCAGCCGGACAGGGTTGGTTCAGCCCCAGCATTTT
TRBJ1-2,few,TRBD1,TRBV27,CASSLGTGKYGYTF,TGTGCCAGCAGTTTGGGGACAGGGAAGTACGGCTACACCTTC
TRBJ1-2,few,.,TRBV20-1,CSSLVSSPYGYTF,TGCAGCTCGTTAGTGAGTAGTCCCTATGGCTACACCTTC
TRBJ2-7,.,.,TRBV18,CATTQGNGYEQYF,TGTGCCACCACACAGGGTAATGGTTACGAGCAGTACTTC
TRBJ2-7,few,.,TRBV5-1,CASSLDLGMNYEQYF,TGCGCCAGCAGCTTGGACCTGGGTATGAACTACGAGCAGTACTTC
TRBJ2-2,.,TRBD1,TRBV12-3/TRBV12-4,CASSRGQGSNTGELFF,TGTGCCAGCAGTCGGGGACAGGGCTCGAACACCGGGGAGCTGTTTTTT
TRBJ2-5,few,TRBD1,TRBV7-3,CASSPGQVDGETQYF,TGTGCCAGCAGCCCGGGACAGGTTGATGGAGAGACCCAGTACTTC
TRBJ2-3,.,TRBD2,TRBV12-3/TRBV12-4,CASSWTSGTDTQYF,TGTGCCAGCAGTTGGACTAGCGGCACAGATACGCAGTATTTT